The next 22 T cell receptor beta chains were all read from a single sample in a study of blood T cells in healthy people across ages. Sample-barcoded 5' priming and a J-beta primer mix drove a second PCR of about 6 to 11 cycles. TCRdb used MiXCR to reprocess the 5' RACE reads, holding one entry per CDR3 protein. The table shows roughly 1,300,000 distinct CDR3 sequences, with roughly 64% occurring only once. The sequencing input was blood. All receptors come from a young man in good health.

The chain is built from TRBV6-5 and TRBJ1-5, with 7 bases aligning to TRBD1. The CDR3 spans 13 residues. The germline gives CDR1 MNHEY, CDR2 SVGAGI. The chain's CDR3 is CASGTGANQPQHF. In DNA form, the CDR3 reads TGTGCATCGGGTACAGGGGCAAATCAGCCCCAGCATTTT.

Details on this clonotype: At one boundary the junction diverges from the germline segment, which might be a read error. The CDR3 coding sequence is TGCAGTGTTAGAGGGAGGGTATCTCAGCCCCAGCATTTT. This sequence encodes CSVRGRVSQPQHF. The chain uses TRBV20-1 and TRBJ1-5; the D is unclear. The CDR3 runs to 13 residues. CDR1 and CDR2 (germline): DFQATT, SNEGSKA (reference sequence).

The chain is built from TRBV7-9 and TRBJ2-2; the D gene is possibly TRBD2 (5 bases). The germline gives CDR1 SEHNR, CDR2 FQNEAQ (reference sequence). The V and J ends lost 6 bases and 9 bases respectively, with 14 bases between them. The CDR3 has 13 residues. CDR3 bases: TGTGCCAGCAGTCTTCACGCGGGCCGGGAGCTGTTTTTT. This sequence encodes CASSLHAGRELFF.

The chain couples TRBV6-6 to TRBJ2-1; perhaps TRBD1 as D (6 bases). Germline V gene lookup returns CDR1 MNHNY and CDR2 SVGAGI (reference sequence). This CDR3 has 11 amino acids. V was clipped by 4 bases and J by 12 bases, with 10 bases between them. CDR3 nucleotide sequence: TGTGCCAGCAGTTTCCTGACAGGGCAGTTCTTC. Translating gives CASSFLTGQFF.

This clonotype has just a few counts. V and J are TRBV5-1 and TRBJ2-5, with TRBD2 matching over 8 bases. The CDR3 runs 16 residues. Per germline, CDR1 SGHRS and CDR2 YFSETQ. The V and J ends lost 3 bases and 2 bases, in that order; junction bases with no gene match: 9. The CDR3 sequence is CASSSSPSGPQETQYF. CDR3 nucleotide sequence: TGCGCCAGCAGCTCCAGTCCTAGCGGGCCTCAAGAGACCCAGTACTTC.

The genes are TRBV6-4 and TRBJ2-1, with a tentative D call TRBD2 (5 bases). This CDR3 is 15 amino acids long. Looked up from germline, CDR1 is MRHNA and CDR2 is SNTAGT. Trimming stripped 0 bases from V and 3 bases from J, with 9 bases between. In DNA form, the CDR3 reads TGTGCCAGCAGTGACTCGGCGGGTCTCTACAATGAGCAGTTCTTC. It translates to CASSDSAGLYNEQFF.

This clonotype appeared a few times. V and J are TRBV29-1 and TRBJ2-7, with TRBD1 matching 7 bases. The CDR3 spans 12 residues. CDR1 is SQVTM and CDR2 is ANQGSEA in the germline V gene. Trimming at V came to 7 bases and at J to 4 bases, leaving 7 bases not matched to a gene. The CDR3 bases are TGCAGCGGCTTGACAGGGCAGTACGAGCAGTACTTC. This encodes CSGLTGQYEQYF.

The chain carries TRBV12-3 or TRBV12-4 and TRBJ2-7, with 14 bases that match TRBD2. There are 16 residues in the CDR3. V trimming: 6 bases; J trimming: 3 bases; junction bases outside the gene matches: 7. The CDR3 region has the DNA TGTGCCAGCAGCGCTACCGGGACTAGCGGGAGCTACGAGCAGTACTTC. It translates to CASSATGTSGSYEQYF.

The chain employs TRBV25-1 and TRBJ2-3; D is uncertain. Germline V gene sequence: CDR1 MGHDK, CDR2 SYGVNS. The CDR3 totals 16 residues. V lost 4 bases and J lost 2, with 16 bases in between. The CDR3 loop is CASSGADHGLTDTQYF. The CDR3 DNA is TGTGCCAGCAGTGGGGCCGACCACGGCCTCACAGATACGCAGTATTTT.

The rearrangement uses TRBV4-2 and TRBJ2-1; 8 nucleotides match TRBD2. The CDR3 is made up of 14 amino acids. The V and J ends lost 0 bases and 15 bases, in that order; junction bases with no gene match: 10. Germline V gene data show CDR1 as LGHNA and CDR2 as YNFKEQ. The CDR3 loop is CASSQEDSGDRRFF. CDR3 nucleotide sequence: TGTGCCAGCAGCCAAGAGGATAGCGGGGACCGGAGGTTCTTC.

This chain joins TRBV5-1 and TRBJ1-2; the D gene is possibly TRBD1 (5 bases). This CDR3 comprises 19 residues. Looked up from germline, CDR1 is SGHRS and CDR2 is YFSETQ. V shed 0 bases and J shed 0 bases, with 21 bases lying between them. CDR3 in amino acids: CASSLESFAGRNPNYGYTF. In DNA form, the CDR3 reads TGCGCCAGCAGCTTGGAGTCGTTTGCAGGGCGGAACCCTAACTATGGCTACACCTTC.

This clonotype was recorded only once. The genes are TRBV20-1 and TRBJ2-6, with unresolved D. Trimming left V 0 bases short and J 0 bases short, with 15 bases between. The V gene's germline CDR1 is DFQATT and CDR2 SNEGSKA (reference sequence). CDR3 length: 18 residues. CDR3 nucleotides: TGCAGTGCTAGAGATCTGGCCAACATTCTCTCTGGGGCCAACGTCCTGACTTTC. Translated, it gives CSARDLANILSGANVLTF.

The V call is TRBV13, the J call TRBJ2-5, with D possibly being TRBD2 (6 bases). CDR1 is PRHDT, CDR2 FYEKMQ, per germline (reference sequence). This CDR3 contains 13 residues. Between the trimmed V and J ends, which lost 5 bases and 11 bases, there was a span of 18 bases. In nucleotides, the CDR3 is TGTGCCAGCAGCCTCAGATCCCGGAGGGAGCAGTACTTC. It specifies CASSLRSRREQYF.

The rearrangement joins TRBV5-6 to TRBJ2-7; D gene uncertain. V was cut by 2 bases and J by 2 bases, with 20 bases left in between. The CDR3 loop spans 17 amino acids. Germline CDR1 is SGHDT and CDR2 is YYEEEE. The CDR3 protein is CASSFPMGGSNPYEQYF. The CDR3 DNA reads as TGTGCCAGCAGCTTCCCGATGGGCGGATCCAATCCCTACGAGCAGTACTTC.

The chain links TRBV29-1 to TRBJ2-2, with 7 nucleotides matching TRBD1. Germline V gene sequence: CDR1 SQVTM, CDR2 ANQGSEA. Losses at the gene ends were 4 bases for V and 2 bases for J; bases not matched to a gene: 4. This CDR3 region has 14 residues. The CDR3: CSVGRDSNTGELFF. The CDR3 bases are TGCAGCGTTGGCCGGGACAGCAACACCGGGGAGCTGTTTTTT.

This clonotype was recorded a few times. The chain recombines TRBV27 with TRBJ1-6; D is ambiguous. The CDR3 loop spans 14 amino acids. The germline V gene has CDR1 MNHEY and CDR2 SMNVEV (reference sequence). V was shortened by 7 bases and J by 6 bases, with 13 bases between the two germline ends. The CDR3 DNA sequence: TGTGCCAGCAAGAGGACGAGCTCTAATTCACCCCTCCACTTT. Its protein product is CASKRTSSNSPLHF.

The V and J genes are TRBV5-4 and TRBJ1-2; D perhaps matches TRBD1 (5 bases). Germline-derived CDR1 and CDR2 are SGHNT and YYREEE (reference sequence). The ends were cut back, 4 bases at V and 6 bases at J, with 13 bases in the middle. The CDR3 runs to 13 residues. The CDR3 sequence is CASSPDIADGYTF. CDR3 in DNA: TGTGCCAGCAGCCCGGACATAGCGGATGGCTACACCTTC.

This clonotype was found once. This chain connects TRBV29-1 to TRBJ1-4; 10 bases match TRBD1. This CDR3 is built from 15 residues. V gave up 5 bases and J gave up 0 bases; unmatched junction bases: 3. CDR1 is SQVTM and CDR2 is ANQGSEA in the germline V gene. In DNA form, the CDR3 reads TGCAGCGTTCGTGACAGGGGGCCAACTAATGAAAAACTGTTTTTT. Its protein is CSVRDRGPTNEKLFF.

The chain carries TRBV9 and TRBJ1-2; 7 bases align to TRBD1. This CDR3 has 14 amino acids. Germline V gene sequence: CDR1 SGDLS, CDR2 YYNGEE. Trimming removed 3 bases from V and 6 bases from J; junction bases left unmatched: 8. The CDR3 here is CASSGTQGEDGYTF. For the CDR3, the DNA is TGTGCCAGCAGCGGCACCCAGGGGGAGGATGGCTACACCTTC.

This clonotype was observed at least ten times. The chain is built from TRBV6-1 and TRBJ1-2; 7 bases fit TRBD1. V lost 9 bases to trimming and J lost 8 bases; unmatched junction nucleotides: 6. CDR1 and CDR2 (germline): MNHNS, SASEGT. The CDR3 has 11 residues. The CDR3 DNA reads TGTGCCAGTCGACAGGGCTACGGCTACACCTTC. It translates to CASRQGYGYTF.

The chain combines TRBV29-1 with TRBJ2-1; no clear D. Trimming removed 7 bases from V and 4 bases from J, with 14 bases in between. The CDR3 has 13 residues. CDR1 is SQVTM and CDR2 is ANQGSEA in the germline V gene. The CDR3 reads CSAVAPTYNEQFF. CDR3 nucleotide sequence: TGCAGCGCTGTAGCCCCCACTTACAATGAGCAGTTCTTC.

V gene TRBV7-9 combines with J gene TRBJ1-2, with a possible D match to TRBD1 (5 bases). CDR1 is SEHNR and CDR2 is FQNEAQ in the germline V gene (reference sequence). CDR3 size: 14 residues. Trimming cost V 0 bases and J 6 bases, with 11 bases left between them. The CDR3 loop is CASSLAGRVDGYTF. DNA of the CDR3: TGTGCCAGCAGCTTAGCCGGCAGGGTAGATGGCTACACCTTC.